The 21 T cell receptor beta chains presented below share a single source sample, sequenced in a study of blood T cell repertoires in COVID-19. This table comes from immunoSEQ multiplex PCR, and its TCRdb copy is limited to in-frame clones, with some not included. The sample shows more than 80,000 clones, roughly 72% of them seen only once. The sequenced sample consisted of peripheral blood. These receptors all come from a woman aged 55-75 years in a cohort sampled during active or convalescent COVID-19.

This CDR3 is CASSLNRDIYNEQFF. CDR3 in DNA: TGTGCCAGCAGCCTAAACCGGGACATATACAATGAGCAGTTCTTC. V gene TRBV5-8 combines with J gene TRBJ2-1; the D gene is possibly TRBD1 (6 bases). This CDR3 has 15 residues. Germline CDR1 SGHTS, CDR2 YDEGEE. The V gene lost 4 bases and the J gene lost 4 bases, with 15 bases spanning the gap.

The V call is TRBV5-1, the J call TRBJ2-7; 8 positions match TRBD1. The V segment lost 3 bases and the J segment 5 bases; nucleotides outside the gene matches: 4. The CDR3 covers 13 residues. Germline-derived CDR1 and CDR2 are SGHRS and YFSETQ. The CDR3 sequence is CASSSGGNHEQYF. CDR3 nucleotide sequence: TGCGCCAGCAGCTCAGGGGGCAACCACGAGCAGTACTTC. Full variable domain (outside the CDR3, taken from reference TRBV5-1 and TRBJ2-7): KAGVTQTPRYLIKTRGQQVTLSCSPISGHRSVSWYQQTPGQGLQFLFEYFSETQRNKGNFPGRFSGRQFSNSRSEMNVSTLELGDSALYLCASSSGGNHEQYFGPGTRLTVT.

The CDR3 reads CASSRTGESANYGYTF. The CDR3, as DNA: TGTGCCAGCAGTCGAACAGGGGAATCAGCTAACTATGGCTACACCTTC. The chain has TRBV5-4 and TRBJ1-2; TRBD1 agrees at 7 bases. CDR3 size: 16 residues. Looked up from germline, CDR1 is SGHNT and CDR2 is YYREEE (reference sequence). V lost 5 bases to trimming and J lost 0 bases; unmatched junction nucleotides: 10.

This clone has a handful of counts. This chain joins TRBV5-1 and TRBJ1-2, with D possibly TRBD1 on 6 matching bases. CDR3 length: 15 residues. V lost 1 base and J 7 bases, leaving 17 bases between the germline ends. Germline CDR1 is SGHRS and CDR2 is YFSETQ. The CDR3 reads CASSLSGVQGTGYTF. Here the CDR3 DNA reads TGCGCCAGCAGCTTGAGCGGGGTACAGGGTACTGGCTACACCTTC.

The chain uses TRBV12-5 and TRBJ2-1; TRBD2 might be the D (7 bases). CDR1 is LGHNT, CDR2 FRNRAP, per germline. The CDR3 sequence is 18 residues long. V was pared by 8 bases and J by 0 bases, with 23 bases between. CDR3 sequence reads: CASTGLVGGRGSYNEQFF. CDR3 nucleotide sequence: TGTGCTAGTACTGGACTAGTGGGGGGGCGAGGCTCCTACAATGAGCAGTTCTTC.

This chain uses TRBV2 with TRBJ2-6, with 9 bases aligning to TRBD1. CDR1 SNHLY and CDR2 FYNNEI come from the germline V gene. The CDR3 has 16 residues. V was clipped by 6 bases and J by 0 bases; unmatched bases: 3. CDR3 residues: CASRTGGNSGANVLTF. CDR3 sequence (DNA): TGTGCCAGCAGGACAGGGGGTAACTCTGGGGCCAACGTCCTGACTTTC.

The CDR3 loop is CASSLETGGFYNEQFF. CDR3 bases: TGTGCCAGCAGCTTGGAGACAGGGGGCTTCTACAATGAGCAGTTCTTC. The V call is TRBV7-6, the J call TRBJ2-1, with 10 bases that match TRBD1. Germline V CDR1 and CDR2: SGHVS, FNYEAQ. The CDR3 runs to 16 residues. With 3 bases clipped from V and 3 bases from J, the junction kept 5 bases outside the gene matches.

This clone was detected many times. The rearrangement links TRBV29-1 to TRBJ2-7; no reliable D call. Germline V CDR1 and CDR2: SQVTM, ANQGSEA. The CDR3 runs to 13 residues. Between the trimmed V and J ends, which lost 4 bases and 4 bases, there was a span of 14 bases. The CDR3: CSVAPGGLYEQYF. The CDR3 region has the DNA TGCAGCGTTGCCCCCGGCGGATTGTACGAGCAGTACTTC.

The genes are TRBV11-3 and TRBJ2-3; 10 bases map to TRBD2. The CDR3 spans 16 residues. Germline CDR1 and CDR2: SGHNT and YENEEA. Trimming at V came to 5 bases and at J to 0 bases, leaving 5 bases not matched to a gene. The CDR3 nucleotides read TGTGCCAGCAGCCCCGGACTAGCGGCTAGCACAGATACGCAGTATTTT. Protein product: CASSPGLAASTDTQYF.

CDR3 coding DNA: TGTGCCAGCAGCGTAGGGCAGGGCCTAAATCAGCCCCAGCATTTT. Encoded protein: CASSVGQGLNQPQHF. V is TRBV9 and J is TRBJ1-5; D might be TRBD1 (5 bases). The CDR3 has 15 amino acids. Between the trimmed V and J ends, which lost 0 bases and 4 bases, there was a span of 11 bases. In germline, CDR1 is SGDLS, CDR2 YYNGEE.

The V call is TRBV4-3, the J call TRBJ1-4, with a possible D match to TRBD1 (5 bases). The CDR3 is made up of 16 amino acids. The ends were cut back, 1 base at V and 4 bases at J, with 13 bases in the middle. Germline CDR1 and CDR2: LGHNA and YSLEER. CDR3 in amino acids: CASSQGTGRFNEKLFF. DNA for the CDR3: TGCGCCAGCAGCCAAGGAACAGGACGTTTTAATGAAAAACTGTTTTTT.

The CDR3 sequence is CASSRTGQGYVEQYF. The CDR3 nucleotides read TGTGCCAGCAGCCGAACGGGACAGGGATATGTCGAGCAGTACTTC. This chain uses TRBV4-2 with TRBJ2-7, with 9 nucleotides matching TRBD1. Per germline, CDR1 LGHNA and CDR2 YNFKEQ. V lost 4 bases and J lost 6; bases outside the gene matches: 10. This CDR3 contains 15 residues.

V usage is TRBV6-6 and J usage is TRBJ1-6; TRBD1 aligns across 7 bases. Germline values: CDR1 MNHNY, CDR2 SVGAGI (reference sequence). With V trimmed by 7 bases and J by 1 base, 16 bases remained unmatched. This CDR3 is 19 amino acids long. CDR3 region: CASTRGDATGASYNSPLHF. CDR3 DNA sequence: TGTGCCAGCACTCGAGGGGACGCCACAGGGGCGTCCTATAATTCACCCCTCCACTTT.

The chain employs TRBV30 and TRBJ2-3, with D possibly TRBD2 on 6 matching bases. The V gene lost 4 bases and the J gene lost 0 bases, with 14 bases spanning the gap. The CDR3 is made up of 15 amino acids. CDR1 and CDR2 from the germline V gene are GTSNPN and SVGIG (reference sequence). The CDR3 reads CAWTRGRASTDTQYF. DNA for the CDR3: TGTGCCTGGACCCGGGGGAGAGCTAGCACAGATACGCAGTATTTT.

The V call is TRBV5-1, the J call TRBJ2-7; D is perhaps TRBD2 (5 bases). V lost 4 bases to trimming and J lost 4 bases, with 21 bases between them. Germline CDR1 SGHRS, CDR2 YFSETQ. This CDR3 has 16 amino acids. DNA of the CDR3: TGCGCCAGCAGCCACACAGCGGTGAAATTCCCTTACGAGCAGTACTTC. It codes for CASSHTAVKFPYEQYF. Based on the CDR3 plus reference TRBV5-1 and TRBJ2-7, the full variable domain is KAGVTQTPRYLIKTRGQQVTLSCSPISGHRSVSWYQQTPGQGLQFLFEYFSETQRNKGNFPGRFSGRQFSNSRSEMNVSTLELGDSALYLCASSHTAVKFPYEQYFGPGTRLTVT.

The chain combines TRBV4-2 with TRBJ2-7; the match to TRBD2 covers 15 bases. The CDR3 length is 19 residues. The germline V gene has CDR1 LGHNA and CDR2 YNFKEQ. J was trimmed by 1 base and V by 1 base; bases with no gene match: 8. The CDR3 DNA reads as TGTGCCAGCAGCCAAGGGACTAGCGGGGGGGCCAGTTGGTCCTACGAGCAGTACTTC. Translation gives CASSQGTSGGASWSYEQYF.

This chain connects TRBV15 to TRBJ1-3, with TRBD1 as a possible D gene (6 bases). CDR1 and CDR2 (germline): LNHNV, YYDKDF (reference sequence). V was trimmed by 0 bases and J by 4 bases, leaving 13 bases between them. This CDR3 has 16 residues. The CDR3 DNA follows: TGTGCCACCAGCAGAGATATAGCAGGGGCCGGAAACACCATATATTTT. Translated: CATSRDIAGAGNTIYF.

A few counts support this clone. CDR3 sequence reads: CASNPDRTTPSDLVRGNQPQHF. In DNA form, the CDR3 reads TGTGCCAGTAACCCCGATAGGACAACCCCCAGCGATTTGGTTCGTGGCAATCAGCCCCAGCATTTT. The V and J genes are TRBV19 and TRBJ1-5, with D possibly being TRBD1 (5 bases). Per germline, CDR1 LNHDA and CDR2 SQIVND (reference sequence). The CDR3 has 22 amino acids. Trimming took 7 bases from V and 2 from J, leaving 36 bases between them.

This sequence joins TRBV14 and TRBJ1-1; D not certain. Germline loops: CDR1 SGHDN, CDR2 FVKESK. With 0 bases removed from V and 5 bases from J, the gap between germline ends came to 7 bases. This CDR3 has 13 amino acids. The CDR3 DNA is TGTGCCAGCAGCCAAGATCCCCGGACTGAAGCTTTCTTT. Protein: CASSQDPRTEAFF.

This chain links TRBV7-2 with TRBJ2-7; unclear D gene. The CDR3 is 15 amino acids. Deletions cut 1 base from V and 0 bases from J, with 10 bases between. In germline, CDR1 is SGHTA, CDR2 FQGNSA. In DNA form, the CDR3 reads TGTGCCAGCAGCTTAGTGGTTCTTAGCTCCTACGAGCAGTACTTC. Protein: CASSLVVLSSYEQYF.

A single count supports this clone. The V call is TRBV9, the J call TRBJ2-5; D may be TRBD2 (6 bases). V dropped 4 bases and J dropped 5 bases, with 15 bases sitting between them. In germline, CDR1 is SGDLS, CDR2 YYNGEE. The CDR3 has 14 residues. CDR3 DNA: TGTGCCAGCAGCTTTTCGGGACTCCCGGAGACCCAGTACTTC. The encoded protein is CASSFSGLPETQYF.